Listed below are T cell receptor beta chains from one sample, sequenced in a study of blood T cell repertoires in COVID-19. Some clones are missing from TCRdb's copy, which holds only in-frame ones; the method was immunoSEQ multiplex PCR. This table has just over 150,000 clones, almost 85% appearing once. The source material was peripheral blood. The receptors were sampled from an elderly woman with acute or convalescent COVID-19. Both conserved end residues are part of each CDR3. A D gene is named only where the DNA matches it firmly. Only part of the rows carry a size: once, few, many, or a class if the clone is expanded.

d_gene,v_gene,abundance,j_gene,CDR3aa,CDR3nt
NA,TRBV7-9,NA,TRBJ2-1,CASSLPRDSYNEQFF,TGTGCCAGCAGCTTACCCCGGGACTCCTACAATGAGCAGTTCTTC
NA,TRBV30,NA,TRBJ2-1,CAWSVPGVKPNEQFF,TGTGCCTGGAGTGTACCTGGAGTGAAGCCCAATGAGCAGTTCTTC
NA,TRBV3-1/TRBV3-2,NA,TRBJ2-7,CASSQENREYEQYF,TGTGCCAGCAGCCAAGAGAACAGGGAGTACGAGCAGTACTTC
NA,TRBV11-2,NA,TRBJ1-2,CASSPTRSYGYTF,TGTGCCAGCAGCCCCACAAGATCCTATGGCTACACCTTC
TRBD1,TRBV10-2,NA,TRBJ1-1,CASSGTGAEAFF,TGCGCCAGCAGTGGTACAGGGGCTGAAGCTTTCTTT
TRBD1,TRBV4-1,few,TRBJ1-6,CASSQGQGSSPLHF,TGCGCCAGCAGCCAAGGACAGGGGTCGTCACCCCTCCACTTT
TRBD2,TRBV9,NA,TRBJ2-1,CASSPTSWNEQFF,TGTGCCAGCAGCCCGACTAGCTGGAATGAGCAGTTCTTC
TRBD1,TRBV18,NA,TRBJ2-2,CASSGQGANTGELFF,TGTGCCAGCTCCGGACAGGGGGCGAACACCGGGGAGCTGTTTTTT
TRBD1,TRBV28,NA,TRBJ1-2,CASGDRGYGYTF,TGTGCCAGCGGGGACAGGGGGTATGGCTACACCTTC
NA,TRBV29-1,NA,TRBJ1-5,CSVSTGWDQPQHF,TGCAGCGTCTCCACAGGGTGGGATCAGCCCCAGCATTTT
NA,TRBV20-1,NA,TRBJ2-1,CSASPGSSYNEQFF,TGCAGTGCTAGTCCGGGGAGCTCCTACAATGAGCAGTTCTTC
TRBD1,TRBV5-1,NA,TRBJ2-7,CASSQDRGLYEQYF,TGCGCCAGCAGCCAAGACAGGGGGCTCTACGAGCAGTACTTC
NA,TRBV6-5,NA,TRBJ2-7,CASSYSSGYPYEQYF,TGTGCCAGCAGTTACTCGAGCGGTTACCCATACGAGCAGTACTTC
NA,TRBV13,NA,TRBJ1-1,CASSPRVNTEAFF,TGTGCCAGCAGCCCCCGGGTTAACACTGAAGCTTTCTTT
TRBD2,TRBV7-9,NA,TRBJ2-5,CASSLVPSGRQETQYF,TGTGCCAGCAGCTTAGTGCCTAGCGGGAGACAAGAGACCCAGTACTTC
TRBD1,TRBV7-6,few,TRBJ2-1,CASSLRTGDIDEQFF,TGTGCCAGCAGCTTAAGAACAGGGGATATCGATGAGCAGTTCTTC
TRBD1,TRBV19,NA,TRBJ2-7,CASSRDRAAYEQYF,TGTGCCAGTAGCCGGGACAGGGCTGCCTACGAGCAGTACTTC
NA,TRBV27,once,TRBJ2-1,CASSLSGTESKQFF,TGTGCCAGCAGTCTATCCGGGACTGAATCAAAGCAGTTCTTC
NA,TRBV5-4,once,TRBJ2-2,CASSPPAGELFF,TGTGCCAGCAGCCCCCCCGCCGGGGAGCTGTTTTTT
TRBD2,TRBV2,NA,TRBJ2-7,CASSVKASGRVPAYEQYF,TGTGCCAGCAGTGTAAAGGCTAGCGGGAGGGTCCCCGCCTACGAGCAGTACTTC
NA,TRBV19,NA,TRBJ1-1,CASSMKARNTEAFF,TGTGCCAGTAGTATGAAGGCTAGAAACACTGAAGCTTTCTTT
NA,TRBV3-1/TRBV3-2,NA,TRBJ1-1,CASSFAGVEAEAFF,TGTGCCAGCAGCTTTGCCGGGGTAGAGGCTGAAGCTTTCTTT
NA,TRBV4-1,NA,TRBJ1-3,CASSQRGPGNTIYF,TGCGCCAGCAGCCAACGGGGTCCTGGAAACACCATATATTTT